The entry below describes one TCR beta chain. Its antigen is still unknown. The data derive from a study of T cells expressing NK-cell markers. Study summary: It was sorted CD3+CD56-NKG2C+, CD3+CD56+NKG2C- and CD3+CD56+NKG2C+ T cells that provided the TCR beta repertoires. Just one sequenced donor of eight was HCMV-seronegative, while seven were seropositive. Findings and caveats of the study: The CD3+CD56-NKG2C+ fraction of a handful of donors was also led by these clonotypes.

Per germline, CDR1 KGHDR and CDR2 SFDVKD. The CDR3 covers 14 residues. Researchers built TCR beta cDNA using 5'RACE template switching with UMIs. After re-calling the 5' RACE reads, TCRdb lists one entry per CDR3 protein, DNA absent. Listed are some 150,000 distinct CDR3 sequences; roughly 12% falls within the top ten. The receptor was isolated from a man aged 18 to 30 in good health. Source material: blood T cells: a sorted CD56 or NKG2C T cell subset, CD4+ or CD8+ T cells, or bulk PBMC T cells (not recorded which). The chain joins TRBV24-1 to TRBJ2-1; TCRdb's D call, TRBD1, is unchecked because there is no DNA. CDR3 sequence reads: CATSEWTGDNEQFF.